These 8 T cell receptor beta chains were sequenced from one sample in a study of siplizumab effects on memory and regulatory T cells. Method: immunoSEQ multiplex PCR; TCRdb's copy keeps in-frame clones and lacks some. Of some 97,000 clones in the sample, 94% are singletons; the top ten hold approximately 0.58%. The sequencing sample was made of Tregs sorted from blood. Receptors originate from a human donor in good health.

This clone was picked up one time. This chain links TRBV18 with TRBJ2-1, with a tentative D call TRBD1 (5 bases). The ends were cut back, 4 bases at V and 6 bases at J, with 22 bases in the middle. CDR3 size: 17 residues. The germline gives CDR1 KGHSH, CDR2 LQKENI. As DNA, the CDR3 is TGTGCCAGCTCACGGTTTGGGGCCCGCTCCAACGGCAATGAGCAGTTCTTC. It yields the protein CASSRFGARSNGNEQFF.

The chain has TRBV7-8 and TRBJ2-2, with D tentatively TRBD2 (5 bases). The CDR3 contains 14 residues. Germline CDR1 reads SGHVS; CDR2 reads FQNEAQ. V was shortened by 6 bases and J by 2 bases, with 10 bases between the two germline ends. CDR3 sequence (DNA): TGTGCCAGCAGAGCCGGGATAAACACCGGGGAGCTGTTTTTT. This sequence encodes CASRAGINTGELFF.

This chain uses TRBV29-1 with TRBJ1-2; 9 bases map to TRBD1. After removal of 6 bases from V and 5 bases from J, the junction contained 7 bases not matched to a gene. The germline CDR1 and CDR2 sequences are SQVTM and ANQGSEA. The CDR3 has 13 amino acids. The CDR3 here is CSVDTGGAYGYTF. DNA for the CDR3: TGCAGCGTGGATACAGGGGGCGCGTATGGCTACACCTTC.

The rearrangement joins TRBV5-1 to TRBJ2-3, with a tentative D call TRBD1 (6 bases). This CDR3 contains 16 residues. The V end was cut by 2 bases, the J end by 0 bases, with 13 bases between. Germline values: CDR1 SGHRS, CDR2 YFSETQ. CDR3 residues: CASSLLGQPSTDTQYF. The CDR3 DNA reads as TGCGCCAGCAGCTTACTTGGACAGCCTAGCACAGATACGCAGTATTTT.

V gene TRBV2 combines with J gene TRBJ2-1; 12 bases align to TRBD2. The V segment lost 4 bases and the J segment 6 bases; nucleotides outside the gene matches: 4. The CDR3 consists of 15 residues. Germline CDR1 is SNHLY and CDR2 is FYNNEI. CDR3 in amino acids: CASSASSGRANEQFF. The CDR3 DNA reads TGTGCCAGCAGTGCCTCTAGCGGGAGGGCCAATGAGCAGTTCTTC.

V usage is TRBV11-2 and J usage is TRBJ2-2; D gene unclear. The CDR3 consists of 13 residues. CDR1 and CDR2 from the germline V gene are SGHAT and FQNNGV. V dropped 4 bases and J dropped 7 bases, with 10 bases sitting between them. In nucleotides, the CDR3 is TGTGCCAGCAGCTCCCTTTCCATCGGGGAGCTGTTTTTT. Its protein product is CASSSLSIGELFF.

The chain employs TRBV7-8 and TRBJ2-1; 8 bases map to TRBD2. CDR3 size: 17 residues. The V and J ends lost 6 bases and 6 bases, in that order; junction bases with no gene match: 16. The germline V gene encodes CDR1 SGHVS and CDR2 FQNEAQ. CDR3 in amino acids: CASSSALGTSITNEQFF. The CDR3 DNA is TGTGCCAGCAGTTCGGCATTGGGGACTAGTATTACCAATGAGCAGTTCTTC.

In its sample, this clone was seen once. The rearrangement joins TRBV7-9 to TRBJ2-7, with 9 bases aligning to TRBD1. Trimming cost V 1 base and J 5 bases; bases outside gene matches: 9. CDR1 and CDR2 from the germline V gene are SEHNR and FQNEAQ (reference sequence). There are 16 residues in the CDR3. The CDR3 DNA sequence: TGTGCCAGCAGCTTAGTGGGGGACAGGGCTAACAACGAGCAGTACTTC. Translated, it gives CASSLVGDRANNEQYF. Full variable domain (outside the CDR3, taken from reference TRBV7-9 and TRBJ2-7): DTGVSQNPRHKITKRGQNVTFRCDPISEHNRLYWYRQTLGQGPEFLTYFQNEAQLEKSRLLSDRFSAERPKGSFSTLEIQRTEQGDSAMYLCASSLVGDRANNEQYFGPGTRLTVT.